This TCR beta chain was identified during a study of PD-1 blockade in classical Hodgkin lymphoma. Whole-study findings and limits: Nivolumab initiated under 1 year post-ASCT led to patient exclusion.

All trial patients relapsed after autologous stem cell transplantation. Comments on this clone: Its antigen remains unidentified.

There are 14 residues in the CDR3. CDR1 is PRHDT and CDR2 is FYEKMQ in the germline V gene (reference sequence). V lost 5 bases to trimming and J lost 3 bases, with 11 bases between them. Profiled with immunoSEQ multiplex PCR; TCRdb holds only in-frame clones, not every one. The table records approximately 160,000 clones, just under 80% of them present only once. The sequence derives from a human donor with classical Hodgkin lymphoma. This chain connects TRBV13 to TRBJ1-3; no clear D gene. This material consisted of peripheral blood mononuclear cells (PBMCs), taken before the second cycle of nivolumab. The CDR3 protein is CASSAVHFGNTIYF. CDR3 DNA sequence: TGTGCCAGCAGCGCGGTTCATTTTGGAAACACCATATATTTT.